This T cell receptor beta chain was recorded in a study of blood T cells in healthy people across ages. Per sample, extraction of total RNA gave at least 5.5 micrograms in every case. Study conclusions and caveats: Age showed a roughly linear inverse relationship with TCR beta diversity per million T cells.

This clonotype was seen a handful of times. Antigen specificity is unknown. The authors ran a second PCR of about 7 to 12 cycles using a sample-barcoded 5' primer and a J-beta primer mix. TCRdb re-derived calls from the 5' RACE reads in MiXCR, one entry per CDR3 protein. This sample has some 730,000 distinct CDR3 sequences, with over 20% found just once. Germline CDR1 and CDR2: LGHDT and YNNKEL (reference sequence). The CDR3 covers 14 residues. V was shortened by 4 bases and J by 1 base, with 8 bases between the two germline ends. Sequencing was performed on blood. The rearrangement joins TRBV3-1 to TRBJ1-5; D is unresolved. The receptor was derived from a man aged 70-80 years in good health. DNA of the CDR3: TGTGCCAGCAGCCCACTAAGGAGCAATCAGCCCCAGCATTTT. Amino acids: CASSPLRSNQPQHF. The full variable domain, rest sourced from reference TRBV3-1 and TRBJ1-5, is DTAVSQTPKYLVTQMGNDKSIKCEQNLGHDTMYWYKQDSKKFLKIMFSYNNKELIINETVPNRFSPKSPDKAHLNLHINSLELGDSAVYFCASSPLRSNQPQHFGDGTRLSIL.